This T cell receptor beta chain was captured by sequencing in a study of T-cell reconstitution after alpha-beta-depleted transplantation in children. The CDR3 covers 14 residues. From germline, CDR1 is MDHEN and CDR2 SYDVKM. Trimming left V 11 bases short and J 5 bases short, with 19 bases between. Researchers prepared the TCRbeta library using unique molecular identifiers, the study reports. TCRdb reprocessed the PCR reads via MiXCR and lists one record per CDR3 protein. This table holds hundreds of thousands of distinct CDR3 sequences, around 16% found once. This clonotype showed up many times. This receptor was obtained from a human donor who donated a stem cell graft to a child with acute myeloid leukemia. The specimen comprised PBMCs from the stem cell graft donor, sampled from the stem cell graft. V gene TRBV28 combines with J gene TRBJ1-5; TRBD1 is a possible D gene (6 bases). CDR3 sequence reads: CASFTGAGDQPQHF. The CDR3 bases are TGTGCCTCTTTTACGGGGGCCGGAGATCAGCCCCAGCATTTT.